This T cell receptor beta chain was documented in a study of blood T cell repertoires in COVID-19. For the study at large: The origin of the acute and convalescent COVID-19 samples was the United States, Italy and Spain. The analysed material was cDNA or gDNA that came from T cells, B-cell-depleted T cells, or PBMCs.

Original handling: Amplification from reference gene primers served as the basis for estimated nucleated cell counts. Libraries were prepared by immunoSEQ multiplex PCR; TCRdb keeps only in-frame clonotypes and omits some of them. V and J calls and clone size are copied from that table; D and trimming were computed from the DNA. The sample has around 150,000 clones, around 84% seen once. The sequencing input was peripheral blood. This TCR came from a man in his forties with acute or convalescent COVID-19.

The CDR3 loop reads CASSSPTGELFF. The CDR3 region has the DNA TGTGCCAGCAGCTCTCCTACCGGGGAGCTGTTTTTT. V usage is TRBV13 and J usage is TRBJ2-2; D not certain. The CDR3 sequence is 12 residues long. Germline assignment: CDR1 PRHDT and CDR2 FYEKMQ (reference sequence). Trimming shortened V by 4 bases and J by 5 bases, and 5 bases separated the two germline ends. Complete variable domain (other parts from reference TRBV13 and TRBJ2-2): AAGVIQSPRHLIKEKRETATLKCYPIPRHDTVYWYQQGPGQDPQFLISFYEKMQSDKGSIPDRFSAQQFSDYHSELNMSSLELGDSALYFCASSSPTGELFFGEGSRLTVL.